These T cell receptor beta chains were read from a single sample in a study of blood T cells in healthy people across ages. One entry per CDR3 protein, called by TCRdb with MiXCR from the 5' RACE reads. Of about 1 million distinct CDR3 sequences in the sample, around 45% are singletons; the top ten hold under 20%. Material for sequencing was blood. These receptor sequences come from a woman aged 60-75 years in good health. The CDR3 runs from the conserved cysteine through the conserved F or W. D genes are given only for firm matches. Rows give clone size only sometimes, using once, few, many, or a class for an expanded clone.

TRBV28	NA	TRBJ2-7	12	NA	TGTGCCAGCAGAAAGTACCCCCACGAGCAGTACTTC	CASRKYPHEQYF
TRBV27	NA	TRBJ2-7	14	NA	TGTGCCAGCAGCAGTGGGGGGGGGCAGGTGGCCCAGTACTTC	CASSSGGGQVAQYF
TRBV20-1	NA	TRBJ2-5	13	NA	TGCAGTGCTAGAGTACAGGGACTGGAGACCCAGTACTTC	CSARVQGLETQYF
TRBV2	NA	TRBJ1-2	11	NA	TGTGCCACTGACACTTACTATGGCTACACCTTC	CATDTYYGYTF
TRBV30	NA	TRBJ2-5	14	NA	TGCGCCCGAAGTGACCCGGGACGATCCCCCCAGCAGTACTTC	CARSDPGRSPQQYF
TRBV6-1	once	TRBJ2-5	15	TRBD1	TGTGCCAGCAGTGATCCAGGGGGCGCGGGAGAGACCCAGTACTTC	CASSDPGGAGETQYF
TRBV7-9	few	TRBJ2-5	14	NA	TGTGCCAGCAGCTTATCGACAGGACAAGAGACCCAGTACTTC	CASSLSTGQETQYF
TRBV28	NA	TRBJ2-7	22	TRBD2	TGTGCCAGCAGTTTTTGGGTATCGAGGGGGCTGATAGCGGGAGATCTGGCTAACGAGCAGTACTTC	CASSFWVSRGLIAGDLANEQYF
TRBV9	NA	TRBJ2-1	14	NA	TGTGCCAGCAGCGTAGGGAGCTCCTACAATGAGCAGTTCTTC	CASSVGSSYNEQFF
TRBV12-3/TRBV12-4	NA	TRBJ2-5	15	NA	TGTGCCAGCAGTCTTTCAGGGGCGGGTCAAGAGACCCAGTACTTC	CASSLSGAGQETQYF
TRBV4-2	NA	TRBJ2-1	14	NA	TGTGCCAGCAGCCAAGAGGGACCCGGAGATACGCAGTTCTTC	CASSQEGPGDTQFF
TRBV7-8	NA	TRBJ1-2	14	NA	TGTGCCAGCAGCTCGAGTGTGGGGACGCCAGGCTACACCTTC	CASSSSVGTPGYTF
TRBV20-1	NA	TRBJ2-1	16	TRBD1	TGCAGTGCTAGTCGGCTGCCAGGGGGCTGGTCCCTTGTGCAGTTCTTC	CSASRLPGGWSLVQFF
TRBV9	NA	TRBJ2-1	16	TRBD2	TGTGCCAGCAGCGTAGGGGCTAGCGGGAGAAACAATGAGCAGTTCTTC	CASSVGASGRNNEQFF
TRBV20-1	NA	TRBJ2-1	13	NA	TGCAGTGCTAGGCTTGGGGCAGGCAATGAGCAGTTCTTC	CSARLGAGNEQFF
TRBV27	NA	TRBJ2-3	16	NA	TGTGCCAGCACCAGAAGGGGGAGAGGGGCCACAGATACGCAGTATTTT	CASTRRGRGATDTQYF
TRBV6-5	once	TRBJ2-2	16	TRBD2	TGTGCCAGCAGTCCTGGGGCGGGGGCGAACACCGGGGAGCTGTTTTTT	CASSPGAGANTGELFF
TRBV20-1	few	TRBJ2-1	14	NA	TGCAGTGCTCCCTTAGGCTATCGAGGAGGGGAGCAGTTCTTC	CSAPLGYRGGEQFF
TRBV7-2	NA	TRBJ1-1	15	NA	TGTGCCAGCAGCTTTCTCCCGGGGTTGAACACTGAAGCTTTCTTT	CASSFLPGLNTEAFF
TRBV12-3/TRBV12-4	NA	TRBJ1-6	15	TRBD1	TGTGCCAGCAGTTTAAAGGGACAGGGGGCTTCACCCCTCCACTTT	CASSLKGQGASPLHF
TRBV7-8	once	TRBJ1-1	15	NA	TGTGCCAGCAGCTTCCAGCGGGCGGGGAACACTGAAGCTTTCTTT	CASSFQRAGNTEAFF
TRBV20-1	NA	TRBJ2-3	16	TRBD2	TGCAGTGCTAGCAGAAGGCTAGCGGGAAGGGGTGATACGCAGTATTTT	CSASRRLAGRGDTQYF
TRBV6-5	NA	TRBJ1-5	16	NA	TGTGCCCCGCGGGAGGGAGGCTACGGTAGCAATCAGCCCCAGCATTTT	CAPREGGYGSNQPQHF